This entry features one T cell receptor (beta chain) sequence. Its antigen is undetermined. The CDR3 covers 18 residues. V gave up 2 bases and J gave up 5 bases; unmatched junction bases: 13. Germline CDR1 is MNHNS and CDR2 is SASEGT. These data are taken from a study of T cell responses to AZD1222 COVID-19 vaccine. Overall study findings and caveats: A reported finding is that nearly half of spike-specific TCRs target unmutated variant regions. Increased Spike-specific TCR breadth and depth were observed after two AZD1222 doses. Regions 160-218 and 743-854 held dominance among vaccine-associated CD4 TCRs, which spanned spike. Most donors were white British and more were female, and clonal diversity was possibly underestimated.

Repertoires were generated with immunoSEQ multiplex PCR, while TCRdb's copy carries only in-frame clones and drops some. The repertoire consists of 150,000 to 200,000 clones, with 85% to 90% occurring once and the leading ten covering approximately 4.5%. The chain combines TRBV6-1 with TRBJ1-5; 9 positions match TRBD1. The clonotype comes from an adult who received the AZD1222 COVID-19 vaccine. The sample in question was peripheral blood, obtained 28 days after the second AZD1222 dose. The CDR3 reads CASSESLSGTGNYQPQHF. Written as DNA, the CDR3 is TGTGCCAGCAGTGAAAGTCTATCCGGGACAGGGAACTATCAGCCCCAGCATTTT.